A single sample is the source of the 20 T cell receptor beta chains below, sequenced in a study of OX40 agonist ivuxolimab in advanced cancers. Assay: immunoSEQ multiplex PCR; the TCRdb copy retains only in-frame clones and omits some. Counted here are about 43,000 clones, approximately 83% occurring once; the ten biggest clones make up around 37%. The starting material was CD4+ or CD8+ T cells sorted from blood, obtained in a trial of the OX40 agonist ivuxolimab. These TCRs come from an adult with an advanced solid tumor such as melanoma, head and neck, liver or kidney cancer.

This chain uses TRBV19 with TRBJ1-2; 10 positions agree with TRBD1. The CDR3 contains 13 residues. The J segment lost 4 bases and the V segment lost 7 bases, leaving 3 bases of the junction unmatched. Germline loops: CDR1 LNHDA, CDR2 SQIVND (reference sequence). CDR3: CASTTGGIYGYTF. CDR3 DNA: TGTGCCAGTACGACAGGGGGCATCTATGGCTACACCTTC.

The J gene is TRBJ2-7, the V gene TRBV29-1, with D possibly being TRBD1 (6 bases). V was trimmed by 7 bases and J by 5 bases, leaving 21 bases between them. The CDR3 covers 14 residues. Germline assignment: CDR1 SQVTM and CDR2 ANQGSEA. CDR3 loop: CSANTGSWDNEQYF. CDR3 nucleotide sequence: TGCAGCGCAAATACAGGGAGTTGGGATAACGAGCAGTACTTC.

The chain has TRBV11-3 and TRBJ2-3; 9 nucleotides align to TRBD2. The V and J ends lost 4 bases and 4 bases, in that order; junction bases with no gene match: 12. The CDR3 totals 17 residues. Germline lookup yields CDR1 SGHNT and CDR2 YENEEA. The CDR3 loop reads CASSSFKWREGPDTQYF. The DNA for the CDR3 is TGTGCCAGCAGCTCGTTCAAATGGCGGGAGGGCCCAGATACGCAGTATTTT.

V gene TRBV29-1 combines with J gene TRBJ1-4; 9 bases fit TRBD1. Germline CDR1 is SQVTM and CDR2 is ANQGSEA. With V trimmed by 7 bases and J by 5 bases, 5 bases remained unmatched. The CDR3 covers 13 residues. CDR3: CSAFGQGNEKLFF. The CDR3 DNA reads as TGCAGCGCCTTCGGACAGGGGAATGAAAAACTGTTTTTT.

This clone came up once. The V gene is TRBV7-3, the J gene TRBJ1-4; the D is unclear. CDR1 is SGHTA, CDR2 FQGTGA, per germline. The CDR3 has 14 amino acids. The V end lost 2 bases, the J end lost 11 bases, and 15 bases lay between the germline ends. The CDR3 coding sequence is TGTGCCAGCAGCTTAGAATGGTCCACGGGGAAACTGTTTTTT. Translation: CASSLEWSTGKLFF.

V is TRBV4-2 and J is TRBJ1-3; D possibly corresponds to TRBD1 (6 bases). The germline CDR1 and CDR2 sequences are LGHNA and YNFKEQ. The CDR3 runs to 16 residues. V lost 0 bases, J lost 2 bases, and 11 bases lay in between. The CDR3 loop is CASSQDPGAPGNTIYF. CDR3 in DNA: TGTGCCAGCAGCCAAGATCCGGGGGCTCCTGGAAACACCATATATTTT.

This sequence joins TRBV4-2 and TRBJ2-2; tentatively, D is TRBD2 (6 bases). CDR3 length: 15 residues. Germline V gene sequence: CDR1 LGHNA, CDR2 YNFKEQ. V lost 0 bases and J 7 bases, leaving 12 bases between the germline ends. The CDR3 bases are TGTGCCAGCAGCCAAGAGGAGGGCGCGGGCGGGGAGCTGTTTTTT. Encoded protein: CASSQEEGAGGELFF.

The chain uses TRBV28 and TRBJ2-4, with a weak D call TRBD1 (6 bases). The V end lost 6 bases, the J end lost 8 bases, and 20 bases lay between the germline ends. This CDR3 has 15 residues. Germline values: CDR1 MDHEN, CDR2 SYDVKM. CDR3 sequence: CASSPAGTKKDIQYF. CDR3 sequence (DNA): TGTGCCAGCAGCCCTGCCGGGACAAAAAAAGACATTCAGTACTTC.

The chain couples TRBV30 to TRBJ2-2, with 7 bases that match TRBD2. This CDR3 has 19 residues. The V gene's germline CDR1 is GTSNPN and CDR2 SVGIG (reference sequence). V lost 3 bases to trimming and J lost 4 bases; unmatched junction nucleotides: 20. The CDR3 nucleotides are TGTGCCTGGAGCGCGGGGGTATGGGGAGGCGGCGTCGGCACCGGGGAGCTGTTTTTT. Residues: CAWSAGVWGGGVGTGELFF.

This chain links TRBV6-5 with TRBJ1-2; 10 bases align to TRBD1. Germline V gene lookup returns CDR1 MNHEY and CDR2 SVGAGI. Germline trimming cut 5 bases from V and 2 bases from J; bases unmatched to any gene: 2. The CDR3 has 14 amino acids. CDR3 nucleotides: TGTGCCAGCAGTAGACAGGGGGCGAACTATGGCTACACCTTC. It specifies CASSRQGANYGYTF.

The DNA for the CDR3 is TGTGCCAGCAGCCCCTCCGAGGGGGCGAGCTCAACCGGCTACACCTTC. This gives the protein CASSPSEGASSTGYTF. The gene calls are TRBV4-2 and TRBJ1-2, with TRBD1 identical over 7 bases. V dropped 4 bases and J dropped 8; count of bases not matched to a gene: 16. CDR3 size: 16 residues. Germline CDR1 reads LGHNA; CDR2 reads YNFKEQ.

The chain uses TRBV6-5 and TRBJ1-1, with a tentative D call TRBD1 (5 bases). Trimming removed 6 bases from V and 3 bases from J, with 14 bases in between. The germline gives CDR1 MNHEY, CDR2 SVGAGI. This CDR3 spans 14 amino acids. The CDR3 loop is CASSHWGSDTEAFF. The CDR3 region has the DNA TGTGCCAGCAGCCACTGGGGGTCGGACACTGAAGCTTTCTTT.

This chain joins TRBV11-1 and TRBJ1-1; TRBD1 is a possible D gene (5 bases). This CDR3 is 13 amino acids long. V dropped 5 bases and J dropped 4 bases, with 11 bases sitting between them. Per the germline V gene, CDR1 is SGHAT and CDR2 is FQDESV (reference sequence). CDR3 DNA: TGTGCCAGCAGCCCAACAAGGGGCACTGAAGCTTTCTTT. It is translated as CASSPTRGTEAFF.

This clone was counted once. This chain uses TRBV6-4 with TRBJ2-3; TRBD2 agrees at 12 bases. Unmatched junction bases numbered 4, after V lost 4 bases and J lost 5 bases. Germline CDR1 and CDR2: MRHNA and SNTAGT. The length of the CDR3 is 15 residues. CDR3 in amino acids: CASSALAGGGDTQYF. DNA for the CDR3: TGTGCCAGCAGTGCCCTAGCGGGAGGGGGAGATACGCAGTATTTT.

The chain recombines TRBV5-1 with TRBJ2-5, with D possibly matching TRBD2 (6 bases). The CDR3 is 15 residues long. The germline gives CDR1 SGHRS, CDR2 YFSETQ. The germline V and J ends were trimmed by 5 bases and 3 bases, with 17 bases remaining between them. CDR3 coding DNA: TGCGCCAGCAGGAGTGGGTCCGGGGGAGAAGAGACCCAGTACTTC. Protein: CASRSGSGGEETQYF. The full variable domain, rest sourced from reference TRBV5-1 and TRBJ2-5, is KAGVTQTPRYLIKTRGQQVTLSCSPISGHRSVSWYQQTPGQGLQFLFEYFSETQRNKGNFPGRFSGRQFSNSRSEMNVSTLELGDSALYLCASRSGSGGEETQYFGPGTRLLVL.

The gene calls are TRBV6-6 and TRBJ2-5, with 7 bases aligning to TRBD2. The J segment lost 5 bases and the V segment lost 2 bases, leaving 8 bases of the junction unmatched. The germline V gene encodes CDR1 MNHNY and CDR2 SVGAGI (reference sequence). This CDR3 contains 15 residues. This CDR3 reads CASSYGEGTLETQYF. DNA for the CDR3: TGTGCCAGCAGTTACGGGGAGGGGACTTTGGAGACCCAGTACTTC.

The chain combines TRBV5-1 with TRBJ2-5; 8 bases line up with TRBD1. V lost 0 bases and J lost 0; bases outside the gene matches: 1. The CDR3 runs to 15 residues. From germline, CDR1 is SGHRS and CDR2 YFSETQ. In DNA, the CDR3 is TGCGCCAGCAGCTTGGGGGACAGGTACCAAGAGACCCAGTACTTC. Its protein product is CASSLGDRYQETQYF.

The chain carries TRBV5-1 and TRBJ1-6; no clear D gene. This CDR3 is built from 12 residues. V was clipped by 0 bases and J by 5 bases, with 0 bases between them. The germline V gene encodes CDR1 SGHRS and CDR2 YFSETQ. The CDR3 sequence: CASSLDNSPLHF. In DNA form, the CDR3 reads TGCGCCAGCAGCTTGGATAATTCACCCCTCCACTTT.

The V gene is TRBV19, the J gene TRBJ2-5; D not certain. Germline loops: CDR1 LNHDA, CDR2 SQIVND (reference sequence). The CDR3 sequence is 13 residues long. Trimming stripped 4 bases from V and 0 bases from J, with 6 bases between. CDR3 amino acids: CASSKTNQETQYF. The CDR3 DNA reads TGTGCCAGTAGTAAGACAAACCAAGAGACCCAGTACTTC.

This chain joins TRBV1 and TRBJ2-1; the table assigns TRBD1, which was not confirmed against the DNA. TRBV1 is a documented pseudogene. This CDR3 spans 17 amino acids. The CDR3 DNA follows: TGCACCAGCAGCCATTCTCCATCGGGACAGGGGTTGAATGAGCAGTTCTTC. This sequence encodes CTSSHSPSGQGLNEQFF.